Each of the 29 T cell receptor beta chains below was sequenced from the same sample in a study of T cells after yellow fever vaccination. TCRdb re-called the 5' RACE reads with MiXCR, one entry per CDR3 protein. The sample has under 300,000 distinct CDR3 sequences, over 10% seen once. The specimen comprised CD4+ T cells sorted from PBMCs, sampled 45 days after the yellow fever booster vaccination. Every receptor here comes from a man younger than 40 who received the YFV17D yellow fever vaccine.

DNA of the CDR3: TGTGCCAGCAGCCTGGGACAGCAGTTCTTC. It specifies CASSLGQQFF. V gene TRBV2 combines with J gene TRBJ2-1, with D perhaps assigned TRBD1 or TRBD2 (5 bases each). The CDR3 has 10 residues. V lost 6 bases and J 11 bases, leaving 8 bases between the germline ends. The germline V gene has CDR1 SNHLY and CDR2 FYNNEI.

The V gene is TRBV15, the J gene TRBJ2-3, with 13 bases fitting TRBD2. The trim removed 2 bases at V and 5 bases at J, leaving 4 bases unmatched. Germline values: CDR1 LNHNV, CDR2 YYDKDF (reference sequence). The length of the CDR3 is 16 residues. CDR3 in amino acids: CATSRLLAGGEDTQYF. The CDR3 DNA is TGTGCCACCAGCAGACTACTAGCGGGAGGGGAAGATACGCAGTATTTT.

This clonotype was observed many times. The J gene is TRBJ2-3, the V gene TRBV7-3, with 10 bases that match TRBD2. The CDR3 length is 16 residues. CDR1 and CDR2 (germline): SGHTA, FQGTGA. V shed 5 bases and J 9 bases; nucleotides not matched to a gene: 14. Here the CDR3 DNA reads TGTGCCAGCAGCCCCACGATAGCGGGAGGAAGGGACACGCAGTATTTT. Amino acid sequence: CASSPTIAGGRDTQYF.

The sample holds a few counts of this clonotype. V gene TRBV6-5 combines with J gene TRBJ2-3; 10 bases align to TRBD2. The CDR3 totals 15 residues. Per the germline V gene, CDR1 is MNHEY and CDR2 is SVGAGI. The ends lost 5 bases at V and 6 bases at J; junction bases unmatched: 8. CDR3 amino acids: CASSRELAGRDTQYF. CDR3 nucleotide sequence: TGTGCCAGCAGTCGGGAACTAGCGGGAAGGGATACGCAGTATTTT.

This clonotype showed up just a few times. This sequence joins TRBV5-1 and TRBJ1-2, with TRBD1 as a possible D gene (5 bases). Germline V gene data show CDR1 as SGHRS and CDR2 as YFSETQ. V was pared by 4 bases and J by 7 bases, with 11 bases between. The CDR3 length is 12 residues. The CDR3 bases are TGCGCCAGCAGCCTAGGGGAGGGTGGCTACACCTTC. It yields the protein CASSLGEGGYTF.

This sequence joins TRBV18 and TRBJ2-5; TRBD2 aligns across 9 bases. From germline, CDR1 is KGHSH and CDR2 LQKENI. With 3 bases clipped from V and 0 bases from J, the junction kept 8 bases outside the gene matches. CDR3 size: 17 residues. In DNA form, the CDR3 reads TGTGCCAGCTCACCGGTATTGCTAGCGGGGTACCAAGAGACCCAGTACTTC. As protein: CASSPVLLAGYQETQYF. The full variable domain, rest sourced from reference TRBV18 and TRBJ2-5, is NAGVMQNPRHLVRRRGQEARLRCSPMKGHSHVYWYRQLPEEGLKFMVYLQKENIIDESGMPKERFSAEFPKEGPSILRIQQVVRGDSAAYFCASSPVLLAGYQETQYFGPGTRLLVL.

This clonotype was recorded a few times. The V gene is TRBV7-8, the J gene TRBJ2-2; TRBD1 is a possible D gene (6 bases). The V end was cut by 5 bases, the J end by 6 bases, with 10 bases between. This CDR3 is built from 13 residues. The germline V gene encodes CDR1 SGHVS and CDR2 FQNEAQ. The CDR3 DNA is TGTGCCAGCAGCCACACAGGGCCCGGGGAGCTGTTTTTT. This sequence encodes CASSHTGPGELFF. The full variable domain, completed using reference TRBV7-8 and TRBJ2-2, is GAGVSQSPRYKVAKRGQDVALRCDPISGHVSLFWYQQALGQGPEFLTYFQNEAQLDKSGLPSDRFFAERPEGSVSTLKIQRTQQEDSAVYLCASSHTGPGELFFGEGSRLTVL.

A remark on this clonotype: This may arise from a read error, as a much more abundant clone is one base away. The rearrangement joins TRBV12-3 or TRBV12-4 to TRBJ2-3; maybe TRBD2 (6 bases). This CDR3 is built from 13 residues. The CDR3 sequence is CARSFDEGGTQYF. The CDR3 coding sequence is TGTGCCAGGAGTTTTGATGAGGGAGGTACGCAGTATTTT.

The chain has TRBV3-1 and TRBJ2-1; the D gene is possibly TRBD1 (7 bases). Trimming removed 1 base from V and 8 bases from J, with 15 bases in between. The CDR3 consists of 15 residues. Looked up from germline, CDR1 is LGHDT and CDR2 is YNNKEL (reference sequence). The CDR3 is CASSQGTGRRDEQFF. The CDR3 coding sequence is TGTGCCAGCAGCCAAGGGACAGGAAGGAGGGATGAGCAGTTCTTC.

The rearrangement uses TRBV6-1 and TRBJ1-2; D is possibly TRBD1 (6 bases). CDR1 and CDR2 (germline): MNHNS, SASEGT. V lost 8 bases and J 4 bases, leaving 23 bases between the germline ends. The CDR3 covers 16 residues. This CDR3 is CASSGGSVPIVYGYTF. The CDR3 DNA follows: TGTGCCAGCTCTGGGGGCTCCGTTCCGATCGTCTATGGCTACACCTTC.

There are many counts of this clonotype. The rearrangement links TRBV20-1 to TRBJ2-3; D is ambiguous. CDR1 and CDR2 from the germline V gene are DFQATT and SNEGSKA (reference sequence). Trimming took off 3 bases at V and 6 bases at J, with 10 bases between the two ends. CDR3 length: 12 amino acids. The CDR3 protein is CSASKSADTQYF. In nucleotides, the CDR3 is TGCAGTGCTAGTAAGAGTGCTGATACGCAGTATTTT.

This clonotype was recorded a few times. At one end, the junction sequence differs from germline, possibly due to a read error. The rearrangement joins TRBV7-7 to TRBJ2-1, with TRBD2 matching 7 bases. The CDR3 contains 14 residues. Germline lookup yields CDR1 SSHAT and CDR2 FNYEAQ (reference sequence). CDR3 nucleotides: TGTGCTAGCAGCTCCCACTTGGGAGGGAATGAGCAGTTCTTC. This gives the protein CASSSHLGGNEQFF.

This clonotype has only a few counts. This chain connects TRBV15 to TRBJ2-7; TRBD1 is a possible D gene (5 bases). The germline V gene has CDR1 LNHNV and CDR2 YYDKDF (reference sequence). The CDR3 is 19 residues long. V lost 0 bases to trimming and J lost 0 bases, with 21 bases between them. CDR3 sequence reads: CATSRDLEIDVGRSYEQYF. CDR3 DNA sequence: TGTGCCACCAGCAGAGATCTCGAAATAGACGTGGGGCGCTCCTACGAGCAGTACTTC. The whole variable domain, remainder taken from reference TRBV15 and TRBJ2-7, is DAMVIQNPRYQVTQFGKPVTLSCSQTLNHNVMYWYQQKSSQAPKLLFHYYDKDFNNEADTPDNFQSRRPNTSFCFLDIRSPGLGDTAMYLCATSRDLEIDVGRSYEQYFGPGTRLTVT.

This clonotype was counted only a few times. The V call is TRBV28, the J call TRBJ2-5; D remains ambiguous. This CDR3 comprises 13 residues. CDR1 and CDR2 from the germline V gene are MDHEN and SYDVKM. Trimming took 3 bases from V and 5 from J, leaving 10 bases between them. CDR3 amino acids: CASSFLGLETQYF. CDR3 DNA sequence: TGTGCCAGCAGTTTTTTGGGTTTGGAGACCCAGTACTTC.

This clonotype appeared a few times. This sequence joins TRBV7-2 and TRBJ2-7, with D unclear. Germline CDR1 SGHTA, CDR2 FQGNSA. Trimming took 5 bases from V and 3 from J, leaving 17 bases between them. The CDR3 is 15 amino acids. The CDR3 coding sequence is TGTGCCAGCAGCCCAGTGATCGGTTCAAGCTACGAGCAGTACTTC. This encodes CASSPVIGSSYEQYF.

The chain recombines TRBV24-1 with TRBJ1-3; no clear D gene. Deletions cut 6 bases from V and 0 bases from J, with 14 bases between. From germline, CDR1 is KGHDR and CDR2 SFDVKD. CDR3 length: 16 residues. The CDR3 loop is CATSSAGPSSGNTIYF. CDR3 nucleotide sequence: TGTGCCACCAGTTCGGCAGGCCCTAGCTCTGGAAACACCATATATTTT.

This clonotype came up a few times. Here the CDR3 reads CASSPLAGGADTQYF. DNA for the CDR3: TGCGCCAGCAGCCCCTTAGCGGGAGGGGCGGATACGCAGTATTTT. V and J are TRBV5-1 and TRBJ2-3, with 11 nucleotides matching TRBD2. The CDR3 is 15 amino acids. J gave up 6 bases and V 4 bases, and 7 bases lay outside the gene matches. Germline V lookup: CDR1 SGHRS, CDR2 YFSETQ.

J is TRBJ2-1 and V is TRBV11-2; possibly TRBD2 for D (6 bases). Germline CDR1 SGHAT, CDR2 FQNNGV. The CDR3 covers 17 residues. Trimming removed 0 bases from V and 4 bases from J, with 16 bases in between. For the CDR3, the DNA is TGTGCCAGCAGCTTAGAACGGTGGCAGGGAGGTTACAATGAGCAGTTCTTC. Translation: CASSLERWQGGYNEQFF.

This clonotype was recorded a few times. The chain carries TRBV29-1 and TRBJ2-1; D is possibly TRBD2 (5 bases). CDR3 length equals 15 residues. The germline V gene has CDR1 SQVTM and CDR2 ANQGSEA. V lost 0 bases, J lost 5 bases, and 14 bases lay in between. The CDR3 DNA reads TGCAGCGTTGAAGATCGTATTAGGCGGGACAATGAGCAGTTCTTC. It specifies CSVEDRIRRDNEQFF.

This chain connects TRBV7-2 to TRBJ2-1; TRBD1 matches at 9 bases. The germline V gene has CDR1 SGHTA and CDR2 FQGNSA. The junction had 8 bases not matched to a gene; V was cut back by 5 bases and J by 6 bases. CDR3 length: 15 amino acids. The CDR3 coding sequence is TGTGCCAGCAGCAGAGAGGCGGGACAGGGCAATGAGCAGTTCTTC. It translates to CASSREAGQGNEQFF.

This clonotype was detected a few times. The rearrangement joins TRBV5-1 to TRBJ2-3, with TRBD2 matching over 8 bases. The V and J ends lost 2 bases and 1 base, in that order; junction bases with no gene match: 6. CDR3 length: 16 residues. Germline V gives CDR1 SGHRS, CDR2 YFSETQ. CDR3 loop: CASSLSLTSGTDTQYF. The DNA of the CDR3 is TGCGCCAGCAGCTTAAGTTTGACTAGCGGCACAGATACGCAGTATTTT.

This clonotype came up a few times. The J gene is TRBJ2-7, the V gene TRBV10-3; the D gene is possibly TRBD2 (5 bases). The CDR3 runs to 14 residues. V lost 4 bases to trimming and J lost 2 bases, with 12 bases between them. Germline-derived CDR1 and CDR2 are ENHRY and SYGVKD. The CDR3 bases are TGTGCCATCAGTGTGGACTCCACAACCTACGAGCAGTACTTC. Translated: CAISVDSTTYEQYF.

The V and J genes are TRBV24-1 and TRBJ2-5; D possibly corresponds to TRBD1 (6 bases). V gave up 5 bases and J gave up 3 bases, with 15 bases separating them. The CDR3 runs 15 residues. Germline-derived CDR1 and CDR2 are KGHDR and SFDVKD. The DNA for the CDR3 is TGTGCCACCAGTGTTGGGAACCGGGACAAAGAGACCCAGTACTTC. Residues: CATSVGNRDKETQYF.

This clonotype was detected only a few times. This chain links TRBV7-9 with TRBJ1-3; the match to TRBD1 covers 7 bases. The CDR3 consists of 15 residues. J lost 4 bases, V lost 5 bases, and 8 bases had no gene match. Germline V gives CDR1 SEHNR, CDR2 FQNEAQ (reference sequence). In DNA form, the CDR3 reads TGTGCCAGCAGCCCGACCGGGACAGCGGGAAACACCATATATTTT. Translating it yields CASSPTGTAGNTIYF.

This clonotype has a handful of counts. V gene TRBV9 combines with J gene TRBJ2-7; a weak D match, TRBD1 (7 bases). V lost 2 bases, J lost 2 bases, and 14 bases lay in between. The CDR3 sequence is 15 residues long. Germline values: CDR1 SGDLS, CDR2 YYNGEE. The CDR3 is CASSVLSGGTYEQYF. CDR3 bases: TGTGCCAGCAGCGTCCTATCAGGGGGGACCTACGAGCAGTACTTC.

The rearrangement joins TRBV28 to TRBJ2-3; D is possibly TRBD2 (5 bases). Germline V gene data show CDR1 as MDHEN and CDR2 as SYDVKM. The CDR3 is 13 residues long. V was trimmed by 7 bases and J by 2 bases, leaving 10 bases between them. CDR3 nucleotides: TGTGCCAGCAAGGGCGGACTCACAGATACGCAGTATTTT. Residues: CASKGGLTDTQYF.

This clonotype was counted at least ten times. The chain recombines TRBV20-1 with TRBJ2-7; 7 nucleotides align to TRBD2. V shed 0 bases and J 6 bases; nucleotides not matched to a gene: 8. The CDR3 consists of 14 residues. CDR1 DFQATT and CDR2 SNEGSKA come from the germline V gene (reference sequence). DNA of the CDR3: TGCAGTGCTAGAGATGGTGCCGGGGGGATCGAGCAGTACTTC. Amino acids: CSARDGAGGIEQYF.

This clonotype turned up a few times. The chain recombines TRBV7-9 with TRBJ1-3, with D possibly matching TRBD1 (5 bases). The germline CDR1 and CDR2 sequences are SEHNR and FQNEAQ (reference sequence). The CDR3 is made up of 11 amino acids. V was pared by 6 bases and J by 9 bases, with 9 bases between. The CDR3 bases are TGTGCCAGCAGATCCGGGGGCACCATATATTTT. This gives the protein CASRSGGTIYF.

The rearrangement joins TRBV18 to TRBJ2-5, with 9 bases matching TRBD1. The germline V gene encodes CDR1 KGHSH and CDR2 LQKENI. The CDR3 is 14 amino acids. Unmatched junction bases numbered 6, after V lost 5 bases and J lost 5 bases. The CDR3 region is CASSFRGQGETQYF. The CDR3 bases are TGTGCCAGCTCATTCCGGGGACAGGGTGAGACCCAGTACTTC.